This T cell receptor beta chain was sequenced during a study of blood T cell repertoires in COVID-19 (dated by TCRdb to the early 2020s). About the study as a whole: Samples from collaborators originated in the United States, Italy and Spain and spanned both the acute and convalescent phases of COVID-19. The material from the prospective study consisted of cDNA or gDNA derived from T cells, B-cell-depleted T cells, or PBMCs. Subjects who had been exposed to COVID-19, were actively infected with it, or had recovered from it provided the deeply sampled blood TCRbeta repertoires that made up the dataset. The repertoires were made available in a free public database intended to serve as a resource for research on the immune response to SARS-CoV-2. The samples were drawn from the first 160 participants of the ongoing ImmuneRACE study and from 1,254 subjects provided by 6 global collaborators. Nearly every sample came with metadata listing a de-identified subject ID, COVID-19 status, age in years and sex. Where available, HLA class I and class II types were taken from metadata supplied by the sample provider and were not determined by assay-based typing.

V ends up 3 bases short and J 1 base short, with an unmatched junction base count of 5. The CDR3 sequence holds 15 residues, the cysteine and phenylalanine included. This entry keeps only the CDR3 DNA: 45 bases, framed from base 1. CDR1 and CDR2 are drawn from the germline V gene: MGHDK, SYGVNS. TCRbeta CDR3 regions were amplified from genomic DNA by means of the immunoSEQ Assay, a bias-controlled multiplex PCR. The original methods were these. Within the assay, amplification of reference gene primers was used to estimate how many nucleated cells each sample contained. To quantify the absolute abundance of each unique TCRbeta CDR3 rearrangement, sequence reads were collapsed and filtered. For each sample, productive Simpson clonality was calculated by taking the square root of Simpson's diversity index across productive rearrangements. TCRdb retrieved this table from immuneACCESS and kept in-frame rearrangements only. Not all clones are present; in checked studies, unresolved V genes account for under half, and no reason is known for the remainder. V and J calls and clone size are given by that table; D and trimming were obtained from the DNA. This sample holds under 200,000 clones; around 86% were observed only once. The leading ten clones occupy approximately 0.62% of the sample.

In Seattle, one collaborating source enrolled patients while the infection was active and tracked those patients longitudinally over the course of disease. The collaborating institutions used their own protocols to collect whole blood in K2EDTA tubes. Collaborator samples were shipped for TCRbeta analysis as frozen whole blood, isolated PBMCs, or DNA extracted from either sample type. Here is what the overall study found, with its caveats: The amount of clinical and demographic metadata varied by source and participant and was provided uncurated.

On this clone itself: Its antigen is not yet known. The record has no base qualities; no much larger clone is one base away.

The clonotype comes from a man aged 60 to 69 with COVID-19, enrolled during active disease. Sequences were obtained from peripheral blood. The chain joins TRBV25-1 to TRBJ1-1, with TRBD1 matching 7 junction bases. At the DNA level, the sequence is TGTGCCAGCAGTGATCCCAGGGGGAGGAACACTGAAGCTTTCTTT. This sequence encodes CASSDPRGRNTEAFF.